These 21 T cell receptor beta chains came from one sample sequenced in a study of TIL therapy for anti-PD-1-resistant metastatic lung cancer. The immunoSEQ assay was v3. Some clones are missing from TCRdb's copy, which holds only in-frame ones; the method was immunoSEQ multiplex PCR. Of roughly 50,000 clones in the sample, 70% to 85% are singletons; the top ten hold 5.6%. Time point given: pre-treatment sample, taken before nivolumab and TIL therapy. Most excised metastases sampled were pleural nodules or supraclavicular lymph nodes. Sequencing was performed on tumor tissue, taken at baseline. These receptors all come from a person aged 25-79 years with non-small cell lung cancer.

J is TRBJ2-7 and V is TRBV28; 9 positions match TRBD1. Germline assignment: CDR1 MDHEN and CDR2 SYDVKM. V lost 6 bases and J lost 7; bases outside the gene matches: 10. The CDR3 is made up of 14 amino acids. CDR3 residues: CASREDRDRAEQYF. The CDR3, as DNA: TGTGCCAGCAGGGAAGACCGGGACAGGGCGGAGCAGTACTTC.

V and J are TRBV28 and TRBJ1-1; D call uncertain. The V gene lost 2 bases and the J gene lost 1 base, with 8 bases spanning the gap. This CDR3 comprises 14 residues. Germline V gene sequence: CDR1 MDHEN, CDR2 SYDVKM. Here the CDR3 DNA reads TGTGCCAGCAGTTTAGGGCAGTCGAACACTGAAGCTTTCTTT. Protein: CASSLGQSNTEAFF.

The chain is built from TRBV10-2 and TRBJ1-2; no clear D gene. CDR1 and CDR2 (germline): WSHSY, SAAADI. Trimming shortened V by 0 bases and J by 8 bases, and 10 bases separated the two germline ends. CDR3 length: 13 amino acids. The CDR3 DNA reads TGCGCCAGCAGTGAGTCACCCGGGAACGGCTACACCTTC. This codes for CASSESPGNGYTF.

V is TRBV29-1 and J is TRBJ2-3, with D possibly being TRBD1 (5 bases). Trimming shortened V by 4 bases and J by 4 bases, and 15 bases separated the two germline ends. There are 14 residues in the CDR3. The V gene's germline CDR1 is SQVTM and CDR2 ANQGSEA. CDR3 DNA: TGCAGCGTTGTGGGGCTGAGGAACGCAGATACGCAGTATTTT. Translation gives CSVVGLRNADTQYF.

The CDR3 region is CASSYQGTHNEQFF. The CDR3 DNA is TGTGCCAGCAGCTACCAGGGAACTCACAATGAGCAGTTCTTC. The chain employs TRBV7-9 and TRBJ2-1; possible D gene TRBD1, 5 bases. Per the germline V gene, CDR1 is SEHNR and CDR2 is FQNEAQ (reference sequence). The CDR3 loop spans 14 amino acids. Trimming removed 4 bases at V and 5 bases at J, with 12 bases between. Full variable domain (remainder filled in from reference TRBV7-9 and TRBJ2-1): DTGVSQNPRHKITKRGQNVTFRCDPISEHNRLYWYRQTLGQGPEFLTYFQNEAQLEKSRLLSDRFSAERPKGSFSTLEIQRTEQGDSAMYLCASSYQGTHNEQFFGPGTRLTVL.

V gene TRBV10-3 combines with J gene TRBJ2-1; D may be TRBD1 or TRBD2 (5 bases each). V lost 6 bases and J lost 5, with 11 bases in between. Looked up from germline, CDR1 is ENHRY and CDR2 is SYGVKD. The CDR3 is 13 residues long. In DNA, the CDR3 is TGTGCCATCAGCCCCCAGGGAGACAATGAGCAGTTCTTC. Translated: CAISPQGDNEQFF.

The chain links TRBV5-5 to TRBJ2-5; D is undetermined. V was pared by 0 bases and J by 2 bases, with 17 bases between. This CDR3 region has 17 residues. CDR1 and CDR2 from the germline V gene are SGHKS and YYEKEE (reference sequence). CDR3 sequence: CASSLAFWDKGQETQYF. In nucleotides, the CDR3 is TGTGCCAGCAGCTTGGCTTTTTGGGATAAAGGACAAGAGACCCAGTACTTC.

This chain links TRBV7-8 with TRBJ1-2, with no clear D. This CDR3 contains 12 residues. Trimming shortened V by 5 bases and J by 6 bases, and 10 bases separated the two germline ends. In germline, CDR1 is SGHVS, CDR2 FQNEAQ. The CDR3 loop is CASSLTGNGYTF. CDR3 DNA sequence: TGTGCCAGCAGCCTGACGGGGAATGGCTACACCTTC.

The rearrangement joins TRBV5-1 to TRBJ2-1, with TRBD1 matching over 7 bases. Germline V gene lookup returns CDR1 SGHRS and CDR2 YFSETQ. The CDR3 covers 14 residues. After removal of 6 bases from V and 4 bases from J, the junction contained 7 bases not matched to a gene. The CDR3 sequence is CASTTGTAYNEQFF. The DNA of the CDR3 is TGCGCCAGCACAACTGGGACAGCATACAATGAGCAGTTCTTC.

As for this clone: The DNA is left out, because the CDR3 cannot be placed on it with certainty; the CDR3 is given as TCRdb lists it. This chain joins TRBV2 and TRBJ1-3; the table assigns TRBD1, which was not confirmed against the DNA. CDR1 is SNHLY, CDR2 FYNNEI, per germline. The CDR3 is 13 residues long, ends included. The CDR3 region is CASILASGNTIYF.

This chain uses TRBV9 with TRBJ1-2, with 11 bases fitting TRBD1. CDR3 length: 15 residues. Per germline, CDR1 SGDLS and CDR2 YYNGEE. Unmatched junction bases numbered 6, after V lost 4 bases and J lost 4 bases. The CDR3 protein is CASSPAGTGGYGYTF. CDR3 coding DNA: TGTGCCAGCAGCCCAGCGGGGACAGGGGGCTATGGCTACACCTTC.

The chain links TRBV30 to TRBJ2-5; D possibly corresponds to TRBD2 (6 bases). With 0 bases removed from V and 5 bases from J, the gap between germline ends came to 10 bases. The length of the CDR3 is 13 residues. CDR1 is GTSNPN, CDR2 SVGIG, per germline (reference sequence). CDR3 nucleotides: TGTGCCTGGAGTGTATACGCGGGGGAGACCCAGTACTTC. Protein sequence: CAWSVYAGETQYF.

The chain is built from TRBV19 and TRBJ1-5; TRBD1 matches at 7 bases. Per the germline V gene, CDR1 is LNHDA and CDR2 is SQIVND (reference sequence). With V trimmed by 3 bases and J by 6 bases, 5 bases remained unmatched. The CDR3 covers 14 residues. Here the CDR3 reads CASSIRGYGQPQHF. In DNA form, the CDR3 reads TGTGCCAGTAGTATCAGGGGGTACGGTCAGCCCCAGCATTTT.

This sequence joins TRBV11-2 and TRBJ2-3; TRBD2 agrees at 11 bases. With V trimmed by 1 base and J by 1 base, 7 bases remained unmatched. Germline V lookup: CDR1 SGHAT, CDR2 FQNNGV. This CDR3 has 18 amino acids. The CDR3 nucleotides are TGTGCCAGCAGCTTAGTAGGGACTAGCGGTCCTGGCACAGATACGCAGTATTTT. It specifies CASSLVGTSGPGTDTQYF.

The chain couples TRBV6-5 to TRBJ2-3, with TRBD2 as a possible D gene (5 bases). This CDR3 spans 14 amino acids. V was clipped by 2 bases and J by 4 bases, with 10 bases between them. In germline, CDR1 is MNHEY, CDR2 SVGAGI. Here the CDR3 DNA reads TGTGCCAGCAGTTACGAGGGCCGCTCAGATACGCAGTATTTT. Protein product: CASSYEGRSDTQYF.

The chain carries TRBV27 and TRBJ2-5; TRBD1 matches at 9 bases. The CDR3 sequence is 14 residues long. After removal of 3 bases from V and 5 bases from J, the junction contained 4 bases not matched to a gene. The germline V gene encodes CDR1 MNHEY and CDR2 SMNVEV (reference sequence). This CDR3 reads CASSLGTGWETQYF. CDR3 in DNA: TGTGCCAGCAGTTTGGGGACAGGGTGGGAGACCCAGTACTTC.

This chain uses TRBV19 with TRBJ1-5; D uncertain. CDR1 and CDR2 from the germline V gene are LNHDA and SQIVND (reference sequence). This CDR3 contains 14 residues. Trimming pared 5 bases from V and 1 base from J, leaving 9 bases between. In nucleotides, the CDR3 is TGTGCCAGTAGTCTCCACGGGAGCAATCAGCCCCAGCATTTT. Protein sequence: CASSLHGSNQPQHF.

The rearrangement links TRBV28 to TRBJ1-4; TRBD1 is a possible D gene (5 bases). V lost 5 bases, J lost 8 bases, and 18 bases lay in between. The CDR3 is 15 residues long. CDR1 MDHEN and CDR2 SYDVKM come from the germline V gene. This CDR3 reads CASSPGDLEGEKLFF. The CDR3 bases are TGTGCCAGCAGTCCGGGCGACCTCGAGGGGGAAAAACTGTTTTTT.

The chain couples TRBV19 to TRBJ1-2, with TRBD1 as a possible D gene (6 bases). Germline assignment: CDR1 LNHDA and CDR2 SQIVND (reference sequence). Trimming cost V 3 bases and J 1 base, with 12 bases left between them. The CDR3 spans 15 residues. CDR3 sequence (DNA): TGTGCCAGTAGTATTTCGGTACAGGGTAACTATGGCTACACCTTC. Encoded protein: CASSISVQGNYGYTF.

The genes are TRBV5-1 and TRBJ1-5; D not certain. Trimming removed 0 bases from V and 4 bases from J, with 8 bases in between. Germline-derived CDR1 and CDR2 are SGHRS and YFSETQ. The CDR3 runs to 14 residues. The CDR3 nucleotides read TGCGCCAGCAGCTTGGAGGGCTATAATCAGCCCCAGCATTTT. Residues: CASSLEGYNQPQHF.

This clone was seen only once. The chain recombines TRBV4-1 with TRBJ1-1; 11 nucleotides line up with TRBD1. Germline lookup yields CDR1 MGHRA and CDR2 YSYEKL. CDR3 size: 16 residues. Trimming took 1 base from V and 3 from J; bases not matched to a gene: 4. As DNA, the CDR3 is TGCGCCAGCAGCCAAGTACCGGGACAGGGGGACACTGAAGCTTTCTTT. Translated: CASSQVPGQGDTEAFF.